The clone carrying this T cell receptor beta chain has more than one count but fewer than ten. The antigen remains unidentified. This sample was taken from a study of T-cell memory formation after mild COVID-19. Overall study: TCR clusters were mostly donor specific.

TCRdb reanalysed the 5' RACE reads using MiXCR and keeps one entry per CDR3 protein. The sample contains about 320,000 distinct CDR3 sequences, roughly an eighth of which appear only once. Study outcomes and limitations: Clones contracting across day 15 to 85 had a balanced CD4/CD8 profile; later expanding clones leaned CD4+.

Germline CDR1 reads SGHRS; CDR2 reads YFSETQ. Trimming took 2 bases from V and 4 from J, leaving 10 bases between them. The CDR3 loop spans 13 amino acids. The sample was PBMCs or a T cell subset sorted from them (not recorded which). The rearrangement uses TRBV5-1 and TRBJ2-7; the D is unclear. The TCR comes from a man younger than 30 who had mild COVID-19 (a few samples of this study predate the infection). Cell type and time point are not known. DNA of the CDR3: TGCGCCAGCAGCTTACGGCAGGAGTACGAGCAGTACTTC. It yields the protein CASSLRQEYEQYF.